Each of the 5 T cell receptor beta chains below was sequenced from the same sample in a study of shared clonotypes between healthy human individuals. CD8 cells classed as naive were CD45RO-negative and positively selected for CCR7, excluding terminally differentiated effector memory CD45RA+ cells. Sequencing used immunoSEQ multiplex PCR; TCRdb keeps in-frame clones, though not all of them. This table has about 2.1 million clones, roughly 93% appearing once. Sequences were obtained from naive CD8+ T cells from PBMCs. These receptors all stem from a man aged 18 to 30 in good health. Some clones in this sample may be carry-over from other donors' samples.

The V gene is TRBV13, the J gene TRBJ2-1, with unresolved D. Germline V lookup: CDR1 PRHDT, CDR2 FYEKMQ (reference sequence). V was shortened by 7 bases and J by 0 bases, with 13 bases between the two germline ends. The CDR3 length is 15 residues. This CDR3 reads CASTPGLRSYNEQFF. The CDR3 nucleotides are TGTGCCAGCACTCCGGGCCTACGCTCCTACAATGAGCAGTTCTTC.

CDR3 in DNA: TGCGCCAGCAGCCAAGAAGGGCCCGACGGGGACTCCTACGAGCAGTACTTC. This gives the protein CASSQEGPDGDSYEQYF. The V and J genes are TRBV4-3 and TRBJ2-7; TRBD2 is a possible D gene (5 bases). Trimming cost V 0 bases and J 0 bases, with 15 bases left between them. The CDR3 runs to 17 residues. Germline values: CDR1 LGHNA, CDR2 YSLEER.

V is TRBV19 and J is TRBJ1-1; the D is unclear. The CDR3 extends over 15 amino acids. CDR1 is LNHDA, CDR2 SQIVND, per germline (reference sequence). The V end lost 7 bases, the J end lost 5 bases, and 20 bases lay between the germline ends. CDR3: CASTNARGKRTEAFF. CDR3 bases: TGTGCCAGTACCAATGCGAGAGGTAAAAGGACTGAAGCTTTCTTT.

The table lists this clone with a count of one. This sample also contains other DNA sequences that code for the same CDR3. V gene TRBV4-3 combines with J gene TRBJ2-1; D unresolved. Per the germline V gene, CDR1 is LGHNA and CDR2 is YSLEER. V was shortened by 1 base and J by 1 base, with 2 bases between the two germline ends. The CDR3 loop spans 13 amino acids. CDR3 sequence (DNA): TGCGCCAGCAGCCAAGGGTCCTACAATGAGCAGTTCTTC. This translates into CASSQGSYNEQFF.

This rearrangement joins TRBV7-9 to TRBJ1-2; D is perhaps TRBD1 (5 bases). The CDR3 has 16 residues. Germline lookup yields CDR1 SEHNR and CDR2 FQNEAQ (reference sequence). Trimming removed 5 bases from V and 2 bases from J, with 18 bases in between. CDR3 DNA: TGTGCCAGCAGCCGCCCGGATGGGGCTCCGAACTATGGCTACACCTTC. Protein: CASSRPDGAPNYGYTF.